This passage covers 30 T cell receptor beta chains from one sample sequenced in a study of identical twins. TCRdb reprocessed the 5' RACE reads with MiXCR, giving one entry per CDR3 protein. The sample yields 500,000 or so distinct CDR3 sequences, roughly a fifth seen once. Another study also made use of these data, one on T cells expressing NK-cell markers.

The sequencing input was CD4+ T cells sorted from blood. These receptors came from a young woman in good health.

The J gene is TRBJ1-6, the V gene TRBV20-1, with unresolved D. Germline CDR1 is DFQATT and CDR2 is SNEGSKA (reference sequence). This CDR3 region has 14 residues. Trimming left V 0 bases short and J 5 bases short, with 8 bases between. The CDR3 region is CSARDSGNNSPLHF. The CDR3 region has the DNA TGCAGTGCTAGAGACTCGGGCAATAATTCACCCCTCCACTTT.

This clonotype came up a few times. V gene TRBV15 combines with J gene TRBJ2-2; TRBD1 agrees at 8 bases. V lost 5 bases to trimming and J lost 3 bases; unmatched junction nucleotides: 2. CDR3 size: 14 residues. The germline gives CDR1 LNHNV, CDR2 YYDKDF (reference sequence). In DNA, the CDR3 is TGTGCCACCAGCCCACAGGGGGACACCGGGGAGCTGTTTTTT. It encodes CATSPQGDTGELFF.

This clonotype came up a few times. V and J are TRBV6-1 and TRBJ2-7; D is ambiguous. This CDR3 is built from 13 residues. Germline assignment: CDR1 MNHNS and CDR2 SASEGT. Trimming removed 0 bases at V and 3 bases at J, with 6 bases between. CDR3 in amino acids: CASSEAVYYEQYF. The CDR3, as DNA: TGTGCCAGCAGTGAAGCAGTGTACTACGAGCAGTACTTC.

DNA of the CDR3: TGTGCCAGCCAACGACAGGGTAGAGGCACAGATACGCAGTATTTT. Translated, it gives CASQRQGRGTDTQYF. This chain connects TRBV27 to TRBJ2-3, with 7 bases identical to TRBD1. In germline, CDR1 is MNHEY, CDR2 SMNVEV (reference sequence). This CDR3 region has 15 residues. V dropped 8 bases and J dropped 1; count of bases not matched to a gene: 9.

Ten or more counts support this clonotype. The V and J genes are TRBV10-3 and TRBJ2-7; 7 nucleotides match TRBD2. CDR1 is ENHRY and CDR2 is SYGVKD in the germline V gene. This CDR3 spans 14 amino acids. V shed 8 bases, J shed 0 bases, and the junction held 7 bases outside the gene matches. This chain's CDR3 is CAIGPSGASYEQYF. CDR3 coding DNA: TGTGCCATCGGCCCCAGCGGGGCCTCCTACGAGCAGTACTTC.

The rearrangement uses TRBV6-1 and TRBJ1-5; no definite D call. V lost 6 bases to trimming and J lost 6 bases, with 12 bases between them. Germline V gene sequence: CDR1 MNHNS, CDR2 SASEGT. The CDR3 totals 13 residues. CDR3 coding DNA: TGTGCCAGCAGCCCCTCGGACGTTCAGCCCCAGCATTTT. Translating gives CASSPSDVQPQHF.

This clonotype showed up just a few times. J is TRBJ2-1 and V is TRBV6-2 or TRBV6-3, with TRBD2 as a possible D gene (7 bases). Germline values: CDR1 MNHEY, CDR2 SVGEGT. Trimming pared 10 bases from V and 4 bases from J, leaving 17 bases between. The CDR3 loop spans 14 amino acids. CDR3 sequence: CATETGGQYNEQFF. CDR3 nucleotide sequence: TGTGCCACCGAGACGGGAGGACAGTACAATGAGCAGTTCTTC.

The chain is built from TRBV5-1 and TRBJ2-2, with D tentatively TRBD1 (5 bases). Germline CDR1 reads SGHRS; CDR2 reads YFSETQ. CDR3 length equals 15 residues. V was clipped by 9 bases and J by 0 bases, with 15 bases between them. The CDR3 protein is CATRGHQTNTGELFF. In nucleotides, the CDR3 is TGCGCCACTCGCGGACATCAGACGAACACCGGGGAGCTGTTTTTT.

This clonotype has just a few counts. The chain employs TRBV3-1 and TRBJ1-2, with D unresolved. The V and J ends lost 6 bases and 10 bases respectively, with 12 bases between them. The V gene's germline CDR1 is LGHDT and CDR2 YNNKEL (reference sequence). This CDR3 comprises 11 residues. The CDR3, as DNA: TGTGCCAGCAGTTCGAGGCAGGTCTACACCTTC. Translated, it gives CASSSRQVYTF. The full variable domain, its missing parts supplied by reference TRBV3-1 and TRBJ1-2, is DTAVSQTPKYLVTQMGNDKSIKCEQNLGHDTMYWYKQDSKKFLKIMFSYNNKELIINETVPNRFSPKSPDKAHLNLHINSLELGDSAVYFCASSSRQVYTFGSGTRLTVV.

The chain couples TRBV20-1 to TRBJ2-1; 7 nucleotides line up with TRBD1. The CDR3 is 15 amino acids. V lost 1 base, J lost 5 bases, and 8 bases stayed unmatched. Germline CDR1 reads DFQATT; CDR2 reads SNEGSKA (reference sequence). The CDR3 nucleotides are TGCAGTGCTAGAGTCCCTGACAGGGCCCACAATGAGCAGTTCTTC. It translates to CSARVPDRAHNEQFF.

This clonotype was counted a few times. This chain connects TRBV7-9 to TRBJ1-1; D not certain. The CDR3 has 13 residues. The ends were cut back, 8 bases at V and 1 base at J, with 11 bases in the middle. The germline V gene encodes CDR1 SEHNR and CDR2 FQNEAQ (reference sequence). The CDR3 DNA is TGTGCCAGCGGACGGACGGCGAACACTGAAGCTTTCTTT. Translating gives CASGRTANTEAFF. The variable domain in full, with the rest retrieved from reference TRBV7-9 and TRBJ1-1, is DTGVSQNPRHKITKRGQNVTFRCDPISEHNRLYWYRQTLGQGPEFLTYFQNEAQLEKSRLLSDRFSAERPKGSFSTLEIQRTEQGDSAMYLCASGRTANTEAFFGQGTRLTVV.

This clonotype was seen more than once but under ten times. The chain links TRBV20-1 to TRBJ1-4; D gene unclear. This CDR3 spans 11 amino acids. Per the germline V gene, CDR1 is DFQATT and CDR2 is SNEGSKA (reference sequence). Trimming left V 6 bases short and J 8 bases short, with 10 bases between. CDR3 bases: TGCAGTGCCCACCATGGGGAAAAACTGTTTTTT. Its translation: CSAHHGEKLFF.

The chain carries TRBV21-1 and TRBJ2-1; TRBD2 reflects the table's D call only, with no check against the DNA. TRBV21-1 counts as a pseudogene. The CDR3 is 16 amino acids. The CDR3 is CAGRTSGEGSYNEQFF. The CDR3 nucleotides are TGTGCCGGTCGGACTAGCGGCGAGGGGTCCTACAATGAGCAGTTCTTC.

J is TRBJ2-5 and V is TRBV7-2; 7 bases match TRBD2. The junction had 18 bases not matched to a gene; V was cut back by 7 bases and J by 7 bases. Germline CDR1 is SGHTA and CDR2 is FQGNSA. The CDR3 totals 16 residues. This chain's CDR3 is CASNSPLSGRFGTQYF. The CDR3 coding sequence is TGTGCCAGCAATTCTCCTCTTAGCGGGCGCTTCGGGACCCAGTACTTC.

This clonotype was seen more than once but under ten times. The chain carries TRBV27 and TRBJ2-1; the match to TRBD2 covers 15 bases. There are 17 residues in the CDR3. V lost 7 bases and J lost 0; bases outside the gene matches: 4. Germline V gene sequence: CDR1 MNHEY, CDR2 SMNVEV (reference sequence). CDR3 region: CASMGLAGGASYNEQFF. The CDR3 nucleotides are TGTGCCAGCATGGGACTAGCGGGAGGTGCCTCCTACAATGAGCAGTTCTTC.

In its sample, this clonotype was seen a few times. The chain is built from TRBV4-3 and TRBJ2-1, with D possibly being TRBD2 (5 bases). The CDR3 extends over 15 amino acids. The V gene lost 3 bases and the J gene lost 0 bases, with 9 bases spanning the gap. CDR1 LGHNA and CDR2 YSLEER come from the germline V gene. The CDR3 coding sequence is TGCGCCAGCAGCCATCGCCGGGGCTCCTACAATGAGCAGTTCTTC. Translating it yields CASSHRRGSYNEQFF.

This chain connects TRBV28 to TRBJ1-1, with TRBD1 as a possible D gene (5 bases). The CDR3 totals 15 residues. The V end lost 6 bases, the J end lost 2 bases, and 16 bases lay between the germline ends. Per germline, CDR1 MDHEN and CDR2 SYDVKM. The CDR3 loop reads CASSLRQTANTEAFF. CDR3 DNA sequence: TGTGCCAGCAGCCTTAGGCAGACAGCCAACACTGAAGCTTTCTTT.

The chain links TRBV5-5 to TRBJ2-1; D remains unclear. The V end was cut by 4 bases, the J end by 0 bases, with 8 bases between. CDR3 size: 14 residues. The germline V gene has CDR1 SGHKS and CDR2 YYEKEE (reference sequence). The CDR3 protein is CASSRPGSYNEQFF. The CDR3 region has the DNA TGTGCCAGCAGCCGCCCGGGCTCCTACAATGAGCAGTTCTTC.

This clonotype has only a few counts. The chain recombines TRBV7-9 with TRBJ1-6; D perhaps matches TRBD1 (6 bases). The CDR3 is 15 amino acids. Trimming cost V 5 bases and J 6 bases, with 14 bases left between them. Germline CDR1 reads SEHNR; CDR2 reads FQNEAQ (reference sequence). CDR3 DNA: TGTGCCAGCAGCCCCCTGGGCAGGGGTAATTCACCCCTCCACTTT. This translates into CASSPLGRGNSPLHF.

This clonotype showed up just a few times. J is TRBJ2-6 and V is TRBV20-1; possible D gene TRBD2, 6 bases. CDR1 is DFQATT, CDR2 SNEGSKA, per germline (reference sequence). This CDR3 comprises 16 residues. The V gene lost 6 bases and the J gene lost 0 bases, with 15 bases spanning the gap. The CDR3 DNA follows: TGCAGTGCAAACGCGGGGCCCAGCTCTGGGGCCAACGTCCTGACTTTC. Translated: CSANAGPSSGANVLTF.

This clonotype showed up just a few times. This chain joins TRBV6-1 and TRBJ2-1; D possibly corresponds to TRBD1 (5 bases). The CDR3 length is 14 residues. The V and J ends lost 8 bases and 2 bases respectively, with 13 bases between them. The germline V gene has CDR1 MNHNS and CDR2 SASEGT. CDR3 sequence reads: CASRGLGAYNEQFF. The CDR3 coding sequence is TGTGCCAGCCGTGGGTTAGGGGCCTACAATGAGCAGTTCTTC.

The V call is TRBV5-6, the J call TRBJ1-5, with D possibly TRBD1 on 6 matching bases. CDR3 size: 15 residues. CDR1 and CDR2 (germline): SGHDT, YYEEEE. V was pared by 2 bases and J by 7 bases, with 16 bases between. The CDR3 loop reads CASSFYRASRQPQHF. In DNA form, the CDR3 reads TGTGCCAGCAGCTTTTACAGGGCGTCGCGGCAGCCCCAGCATTTT.

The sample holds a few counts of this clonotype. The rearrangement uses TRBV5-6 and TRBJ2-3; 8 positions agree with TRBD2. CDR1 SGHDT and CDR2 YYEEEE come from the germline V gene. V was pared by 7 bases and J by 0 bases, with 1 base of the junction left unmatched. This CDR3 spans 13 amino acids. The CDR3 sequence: CASGGGSTDTQYF. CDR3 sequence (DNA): TGTGCCAGCGGCGGGGGGAGCACAGATACGCAGTATTTT.

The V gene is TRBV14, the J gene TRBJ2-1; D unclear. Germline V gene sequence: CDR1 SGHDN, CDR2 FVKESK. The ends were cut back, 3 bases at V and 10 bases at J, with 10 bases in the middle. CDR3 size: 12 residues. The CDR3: CASSQGWREQFF. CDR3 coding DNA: TGTGCCAGCAGCCAGGGGTGGAGAGAGCAGTTCTTC.

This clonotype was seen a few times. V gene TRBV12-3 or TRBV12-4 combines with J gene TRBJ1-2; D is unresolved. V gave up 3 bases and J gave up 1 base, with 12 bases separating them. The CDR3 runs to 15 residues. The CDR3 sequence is CASSFRESNNYGYTF. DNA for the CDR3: TGTGCCAGCAGTTTTCGGGAGAGTAATAACTATGGCTACACCTTC.

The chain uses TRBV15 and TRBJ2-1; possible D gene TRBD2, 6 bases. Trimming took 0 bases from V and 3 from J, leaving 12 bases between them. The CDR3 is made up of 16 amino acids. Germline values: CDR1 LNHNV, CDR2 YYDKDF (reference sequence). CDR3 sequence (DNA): TGTGCCACCAGCAGAGAACCGGGACTTAACTACAATGAGCAGTTCTTC. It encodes CATSREPGLNYNEQFF. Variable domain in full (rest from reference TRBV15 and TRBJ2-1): DAMVIQNPRYQVTQFGKPVTLSCSQTLNHNVMYWYQQKSSQAPKLLFHYYDKDFNNEADTPDNFQSRRPNTSFCFLDIRSPGLGDTAMYLCATSREPGLNYNEQFFGPGTRLTVL.

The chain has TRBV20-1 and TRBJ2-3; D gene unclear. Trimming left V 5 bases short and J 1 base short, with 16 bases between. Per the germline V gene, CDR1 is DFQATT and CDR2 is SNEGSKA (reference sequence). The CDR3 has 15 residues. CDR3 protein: CSAPPGTSRTDTQYF. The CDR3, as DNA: TGCAGTGCTCCACCGGGCACTTCACGCACAGATACGCAGTATTTT.

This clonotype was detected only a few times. CDR3 sequence: CASRLQKQVQYF. The CDR3, as DNA: TGTGCCAGCAGGTTACAGAAGCAGGTGCAGTACTTC. This chain connects TRBV2 to TRBJ2-7, with no clear D. The V end was cut by 6 bases, the J end by 9 bases, with 15 bases between. CDR3 length equals 12 residues. CDR1 and CDR2 from the germline V gene are SNHLY and FYNNEI.

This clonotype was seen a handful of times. CDR3 in amino acids: CASSQTRFNGEAFF. As DNA, the CDR3 is TGCGCCAGCAGTCAAACAAGGTTTAATGGTGAAGCTTTCTTT. The chain joins TRBV5-1 to TRBJ1-1, with unresolved D. Between the trimmed V and J ends, which lost 5 bases and 7 bases, there was a span of 18 bases. The CDR3 runs 14 residues. Germline V lookup: CDR1 SGHRS, CDR2 YFSETQ.

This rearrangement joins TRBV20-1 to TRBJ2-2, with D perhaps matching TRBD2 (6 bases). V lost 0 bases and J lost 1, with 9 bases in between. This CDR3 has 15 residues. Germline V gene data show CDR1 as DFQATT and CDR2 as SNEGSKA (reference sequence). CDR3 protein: CSARDRRGNTGELFF. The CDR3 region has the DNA TGCAGTGCTAGAGATAGGCGGGGGAACACCGGGGAGCTGTTTTTT.